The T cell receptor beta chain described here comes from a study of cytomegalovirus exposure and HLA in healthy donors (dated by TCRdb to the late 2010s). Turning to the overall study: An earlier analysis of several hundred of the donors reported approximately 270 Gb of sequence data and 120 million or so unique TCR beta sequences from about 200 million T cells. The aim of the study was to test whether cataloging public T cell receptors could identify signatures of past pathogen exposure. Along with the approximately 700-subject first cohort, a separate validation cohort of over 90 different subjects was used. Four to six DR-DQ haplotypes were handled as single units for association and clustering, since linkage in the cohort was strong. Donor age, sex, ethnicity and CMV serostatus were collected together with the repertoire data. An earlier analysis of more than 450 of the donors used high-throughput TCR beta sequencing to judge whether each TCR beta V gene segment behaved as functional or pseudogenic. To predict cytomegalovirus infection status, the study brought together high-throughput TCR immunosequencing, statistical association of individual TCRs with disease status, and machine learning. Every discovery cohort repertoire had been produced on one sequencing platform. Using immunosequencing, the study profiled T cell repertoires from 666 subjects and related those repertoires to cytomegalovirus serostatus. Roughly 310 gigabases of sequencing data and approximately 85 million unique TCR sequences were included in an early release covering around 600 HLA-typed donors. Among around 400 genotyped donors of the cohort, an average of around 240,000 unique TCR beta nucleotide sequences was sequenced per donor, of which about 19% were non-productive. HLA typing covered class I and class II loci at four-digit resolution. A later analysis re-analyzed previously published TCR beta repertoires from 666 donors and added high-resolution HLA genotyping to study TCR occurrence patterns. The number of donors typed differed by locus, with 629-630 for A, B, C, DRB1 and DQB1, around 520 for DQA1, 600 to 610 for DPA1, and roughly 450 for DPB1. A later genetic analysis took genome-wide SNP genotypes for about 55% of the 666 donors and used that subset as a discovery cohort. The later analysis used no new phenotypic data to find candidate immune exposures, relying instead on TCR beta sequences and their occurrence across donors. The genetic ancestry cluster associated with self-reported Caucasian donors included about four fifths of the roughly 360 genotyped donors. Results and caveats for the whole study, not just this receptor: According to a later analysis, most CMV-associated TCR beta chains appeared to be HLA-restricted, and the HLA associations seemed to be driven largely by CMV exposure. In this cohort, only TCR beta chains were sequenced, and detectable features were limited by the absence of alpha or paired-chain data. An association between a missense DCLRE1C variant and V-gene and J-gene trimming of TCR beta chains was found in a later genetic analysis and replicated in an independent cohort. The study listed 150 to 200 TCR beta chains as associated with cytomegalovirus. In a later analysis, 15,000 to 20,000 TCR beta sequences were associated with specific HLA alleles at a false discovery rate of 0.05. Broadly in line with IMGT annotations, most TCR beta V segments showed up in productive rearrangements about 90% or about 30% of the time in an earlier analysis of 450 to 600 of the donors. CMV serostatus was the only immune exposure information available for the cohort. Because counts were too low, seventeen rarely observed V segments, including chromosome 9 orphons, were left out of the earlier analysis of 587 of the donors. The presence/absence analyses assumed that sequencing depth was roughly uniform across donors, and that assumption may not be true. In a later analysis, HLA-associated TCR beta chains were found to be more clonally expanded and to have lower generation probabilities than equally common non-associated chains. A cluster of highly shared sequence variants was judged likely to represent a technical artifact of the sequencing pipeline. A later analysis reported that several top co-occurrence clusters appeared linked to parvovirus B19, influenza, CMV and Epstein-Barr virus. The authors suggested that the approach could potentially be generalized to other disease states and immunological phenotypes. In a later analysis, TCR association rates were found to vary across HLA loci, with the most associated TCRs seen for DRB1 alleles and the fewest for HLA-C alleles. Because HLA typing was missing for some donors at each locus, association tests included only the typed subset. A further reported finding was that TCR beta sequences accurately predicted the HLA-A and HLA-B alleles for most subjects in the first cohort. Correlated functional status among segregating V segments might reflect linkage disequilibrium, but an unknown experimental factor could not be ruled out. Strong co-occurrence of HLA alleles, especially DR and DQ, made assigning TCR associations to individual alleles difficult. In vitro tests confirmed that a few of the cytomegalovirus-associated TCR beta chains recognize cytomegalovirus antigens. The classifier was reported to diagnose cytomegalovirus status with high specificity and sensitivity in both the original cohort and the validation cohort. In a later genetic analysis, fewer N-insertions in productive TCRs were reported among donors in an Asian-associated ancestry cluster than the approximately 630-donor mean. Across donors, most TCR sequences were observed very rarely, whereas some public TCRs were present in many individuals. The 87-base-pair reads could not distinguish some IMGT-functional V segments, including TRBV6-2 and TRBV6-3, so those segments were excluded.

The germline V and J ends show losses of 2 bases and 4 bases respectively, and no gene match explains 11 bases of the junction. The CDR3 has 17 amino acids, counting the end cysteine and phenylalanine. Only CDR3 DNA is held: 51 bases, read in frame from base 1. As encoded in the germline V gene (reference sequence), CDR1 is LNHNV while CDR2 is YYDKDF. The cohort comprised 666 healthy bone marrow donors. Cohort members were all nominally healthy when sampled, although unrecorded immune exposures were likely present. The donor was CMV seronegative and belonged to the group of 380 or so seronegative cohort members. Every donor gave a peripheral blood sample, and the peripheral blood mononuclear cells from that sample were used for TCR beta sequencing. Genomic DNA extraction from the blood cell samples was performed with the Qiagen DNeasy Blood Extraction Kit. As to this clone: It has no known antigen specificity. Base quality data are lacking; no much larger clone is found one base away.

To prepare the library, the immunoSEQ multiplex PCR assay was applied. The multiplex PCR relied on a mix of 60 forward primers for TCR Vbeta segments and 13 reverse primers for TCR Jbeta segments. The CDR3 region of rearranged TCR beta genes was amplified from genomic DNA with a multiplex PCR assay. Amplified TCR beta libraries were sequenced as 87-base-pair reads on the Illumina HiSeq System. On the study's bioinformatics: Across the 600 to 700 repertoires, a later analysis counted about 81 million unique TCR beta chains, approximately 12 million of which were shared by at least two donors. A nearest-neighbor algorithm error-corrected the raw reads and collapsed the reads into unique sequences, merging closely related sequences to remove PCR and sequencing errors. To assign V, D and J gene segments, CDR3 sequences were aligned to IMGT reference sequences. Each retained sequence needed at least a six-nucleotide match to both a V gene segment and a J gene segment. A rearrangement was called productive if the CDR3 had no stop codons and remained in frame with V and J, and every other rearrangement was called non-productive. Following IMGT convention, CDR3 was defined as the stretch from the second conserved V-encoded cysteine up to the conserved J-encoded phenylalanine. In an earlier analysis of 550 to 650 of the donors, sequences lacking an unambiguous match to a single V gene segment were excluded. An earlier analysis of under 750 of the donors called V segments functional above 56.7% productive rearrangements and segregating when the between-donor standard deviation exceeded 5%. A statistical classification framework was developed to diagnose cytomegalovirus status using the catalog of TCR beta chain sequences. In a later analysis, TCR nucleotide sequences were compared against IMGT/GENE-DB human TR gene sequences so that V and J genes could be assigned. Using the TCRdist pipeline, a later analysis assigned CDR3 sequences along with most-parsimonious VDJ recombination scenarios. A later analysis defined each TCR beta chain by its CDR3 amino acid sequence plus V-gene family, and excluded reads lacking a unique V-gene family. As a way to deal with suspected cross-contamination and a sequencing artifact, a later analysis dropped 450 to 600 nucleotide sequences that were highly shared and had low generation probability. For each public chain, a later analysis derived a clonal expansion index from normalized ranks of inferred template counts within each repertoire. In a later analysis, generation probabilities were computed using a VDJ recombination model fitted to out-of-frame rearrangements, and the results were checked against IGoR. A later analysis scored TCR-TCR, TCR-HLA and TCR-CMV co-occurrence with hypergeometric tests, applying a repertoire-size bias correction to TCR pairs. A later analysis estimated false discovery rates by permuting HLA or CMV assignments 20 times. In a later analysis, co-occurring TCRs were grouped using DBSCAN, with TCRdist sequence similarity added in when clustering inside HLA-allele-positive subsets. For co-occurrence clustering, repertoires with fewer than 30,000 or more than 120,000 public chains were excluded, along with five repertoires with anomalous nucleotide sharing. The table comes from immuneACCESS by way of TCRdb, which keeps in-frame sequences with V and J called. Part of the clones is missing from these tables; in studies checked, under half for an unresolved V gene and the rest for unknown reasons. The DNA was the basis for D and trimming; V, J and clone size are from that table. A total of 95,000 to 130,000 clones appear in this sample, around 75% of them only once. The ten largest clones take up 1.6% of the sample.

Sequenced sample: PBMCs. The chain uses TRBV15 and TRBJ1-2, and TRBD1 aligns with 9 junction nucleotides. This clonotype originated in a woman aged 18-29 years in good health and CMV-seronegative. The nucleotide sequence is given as TGTGCCACCAGCAGACGGGGGGACAGGGCGGGATTCTATGGCTACACCTTC. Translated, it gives CATSRRGDRAGFYGYTF.